This TCR beta chain emerged from a study of blood T cell repertoires in COVID-19. Study-level background: Some COVID-19 samples were acute and others convalescent; all came from the United States, Italy and Spain.

Self-reported history from a screening survey and questionnaire set each donor's cohort. V lost 5 bases and J lost 2, with 12 bases in between. Germline V CDR1 and CDR2: SEHNR, FQNEAQ (reference sequence). CDR3 length: 14 amino acids. Sequencing used immunoSEQ multiplex PCR; TCRdb keeps in-frame clones, though not all of them. Of approximately 350,000 clones in the sample, roughly 87% were seen once. The V and J genes are TRBV7-9 and TRBJ1-2; D unclear. Sequencing input: PBMCs or T cells enriched from blood (not recorded which). The receptor was derived from a woman aged 25 to 39 who had recovered from COVID-19. The CDR3 DNA reads as TGTGCCAGCAGCCCCCCAGGATCCAACTATGGCTACACCTTC. This sequence encodes CASSPPGSNYGYTF.